This T cell receptor (beta chain) appears in the sequencing data of a study of regulatory T cells in long-lasting Graves disease. Study-level findings and limits: New patients shared 1,000 or so public clonotypes, and persistent patients shared more, with approximately 2,600. Persistent disease was characterized by preferential usage of TRBV28, TRBJ1-2 and TRBJ2-5. Persistent Graves' patients had lower TCR diversity than newly diagnosed ones. Thyroid tissue was not sampled; only peripheral blood was.

Time point defined: persistent/refractory GD, antithyroid drugs over 5 years with positive TRAb. PBMC-derived RNA was used for the TCR library. As concerns this clonotype: Its target is not known. It may be a read error: a sequence one base away is much more abundant.

Sequencing libraries for TCR beta were prepared with iRepertoire HTBI primers and Arm-PCR of CDR3 regions. From the multiplex PCR reads, TCRdb called clonotypes with MiXCR, one entry per CDR3 protein. The data contain some 450,000 distinct CDR3 sequences, 23% of them singletons. The CDR3 has 19 residues. Germline CDR1 MNHEY, CDR2 SMNVEV (reference sequence). Here the sequenced sample was peripheral blood mononuclear cells (PBMCs), taken when the disease was refractory, from a patient treated with antithyroid drugs. The TCR originated in a female donor with Graves disease. The chain employs TRBV27 and TRBJ2-5, with 14 bases that match TRBD2. This CDR3 is CASWEEERPGLAGEETRYF. The DNA for the CDR3 is TGTGCCAGCTGGGAGGAAGAACGACCGGGACTAGCGGGGGAGGAGACCCGGTACTTC.